These 11 T cell receptor beta chains share one sample of origin, sequenced in a study of identical twins (dated by TCRdb to the mid-2010s). The library relied on 5' RACE. Instrument on record: Illumina HiSeq 2000. The public reads were reprocessed in TCRdb via fastp at Q25 and MiXCR, keeping in-frame beta chains. One record per CDR3 amino acid sequence lists the most common genes and DNA. The sample table records hundreds of thousands of distinct CDR3 sequences; 6% to 6.5% of these occur just once. Around 1.9% of the sample is in the top ten clones. Sample: naive T cells sorted from blood. This sample's cell subset or site label indicates: cells isolated with a human naive T-cell isolation kit. These receptors were taken from a man aged 18 to 29 in good health.

The J gene is TRBJ2-1, the V gene TRBV6-2 or TRBV6-3, with 9 positions matching TRBD2. The CDR3 is made up of 15 amino acids. Germline CDR1 and CDR2: MNHEY and SVGEGT. With 4 bases clipped from V and 4 bases from J, the junction kept 5 bases outside the gene matches. The CDR3: CASSFGLALYNEQFF. In nucleotides, the CDR3 is TGTGCCAGCAGTTTCGGACTAGCGCTATACAATGAGCAGTTCTTC.

This clonotype was observed a few times. The chain employs TRBV5-1 and TRBJ1-1, with TRBD1 matching 12 bases. V trimming: 0 bases; J trimming: 1 base; junction bases outside the gene matches: 10. Germline CDR1 SGHRS, CDR2 YFSETQ. CDR3 size: 19 residues. CDR3 DNA sequence: TGCGCCAGCAGCTTGGGCCACCGGGACAGGGGGCCGCGGAACACTGAAGCTTTCTTT. Translating it yields CASSLGHRDRGPRNTEAFF.

The rearrangement joins TRBV7-9 to TRBJ2-1; 8 nucleotides match TRBD2. This CDR3 is 17 amino acids long. The V gene end was trimmed by 4 bases and the J gene end by 3 bases; junction bases not matched to a gene: 11. Per the germline V gene, CDR1 is SEHNR and CDR2 is FQNEAQ (reference sequence). The CDR3 nucleotides are TGTGCCAGCAGCTCACCTGGAGTAGCGGGGAACTACAATGAGCAGTTCTTC. The encoded protein is CASSSPGVAGNYNEQFF.

The chain is built from TRBV18 and TRBJ1-1; D remains ambiguous. V dropped 3 bases and J dropped 6 bases, with 11 bases sitting between them. This CDR3 comprises 13 residues. The germline CDR1 and CDR2 sequences are KGHSH and LQKENI. Written as DNA, the CDR3 is TGTGCCAGCTCACCGAGGGCCGATCCTGAAGCTTTCTTT. It yields the protein CASSPRADPEAFF.

This clonotype was observed a few times. The genes are TRBV5-1 and TRBJ1-1, with 9 positions matching TRBD1. Germline V gene data show CDR1 as SGHRS and CDR2 as YFSETQ. The junction had 3 bases not matched to a gene; V was cut back by 0 bases and J by 3 bases. The CDR3 spans 15 residues. For the CDR3, the DNA is TGCGCCAGCAGCTTGGGGGACAGGGTGTACACTGAAGCTTTCTTT. Amino acids: CASSLGDRVYTEAFF.

This clonotype was counted ten times or more. V gene TRBV4-2 combines with J gene TRBJ2-1, with D hard to call. CDR1 LGHNA and CDR2 YNFKEQ come from the germline V gene. The CDR3 sequence is 15 residues long. V was trimmed by 6 bases and J by 7 bases, leaving 19 bases between them. The CDR3: CASSSMSKPMNEQFF. The CDR3 nucleotides read TGTGCCAGCAGTTCGATGTCGAAACCAATGAATGAGCAGTTCTTC.

In this sample, this clonotype turned up many times. This rearrangement joins TRBV7-6 to TRBJ1-1, with D unclear. Per germline, CDR1 SGHVS and CDR2 FNYEAQ. V lost 1 base and J lost 4, with 7 bases in between. The CDR3 has 13 residues. CDR3 nucleotide sequence: TGTGCCAGCAGCTTAGGCGAGGGCACTGAAGCTTTCTTT. Translation gives CASSLGEGTEAFF.

There are many counts of this clonotype. This sequence joins TRBV12-3 or TRBV12-4 and TRBJ2-1; no clear D. V dropped 5 bases and J dropped 0 bases, with 11 bases sitting between them. CDR3 length: 15 residues. The CDR3 sequence is CASSLRHISYNEQFF. CDR3 nucleotides: TGTGCCAGCAGTCTGAGACACATCTCCTACAATGAGCAGTTCTTC.

This clonotype was seen only a few times. The chain has TRBV6-1 and TRBJ2-7; D is possibly TRBD1 (6 bases). The CDR3 loop spans 14 amino acids. CDR1 is MNHNS and CDR2 is SASEGT in the germline V gene. Trimming cost V 5 bases and J 4 bases, with 15 bases left between them. The CDR3 DNA is TGTGCCAGCAGTCGTAACGACAGGTCTTACGAGCAGTACTTC. Its protein is CASSRNDRSYEQYF.

This clonotype was counted at least ten times. V usage is TRBV7-8 and J usage is TRBJ2-7; D not resolved. The CDR3 runs to 12 residues. Germline V CDR1 and CDR2: SGHVS, FQNEAQ. Deletions cut 5 bases from V and 6 bases from J, with 11 bases between. The CDR3 is CASSPRPTEQYF. The CDR3 bases are TGTGCCAGCAGCCCCCGGCCCACCGAGCAGTACTTC.

This clonotype was recorded at least ten times. The chain links TRBV18 to TRBJ2-7; 9 bases map to TRBD2. The CDR3 extends over 14 amino acids. Per the germline V gene, CDR1 is KGHSH and CDR2 is LQKENI. The V gene end was trimmed by 6 bases and the J gene end by 6 bases; junction bases not matched to a gene: 9. This CDR3 reads CASSPTSGGAEQYV. In DNA form, the CDR3 reads TGTGCCAGCTCTCCGACTAGCGGAGGAGCCGAGCAGTACGTC.